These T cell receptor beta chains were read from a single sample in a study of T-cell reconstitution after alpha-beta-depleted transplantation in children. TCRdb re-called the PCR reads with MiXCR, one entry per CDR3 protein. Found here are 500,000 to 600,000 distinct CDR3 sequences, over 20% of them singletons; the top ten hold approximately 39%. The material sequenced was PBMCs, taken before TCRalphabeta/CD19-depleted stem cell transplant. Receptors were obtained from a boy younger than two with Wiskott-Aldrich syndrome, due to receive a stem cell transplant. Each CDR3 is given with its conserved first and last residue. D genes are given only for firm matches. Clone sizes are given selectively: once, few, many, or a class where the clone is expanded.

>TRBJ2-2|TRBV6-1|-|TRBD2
CASPPLPGLAGAGELFF
TGTGCCAGCCCTCCCCTGCCGGGACTAGCGGGAGCCGGGGAGCTGTTTTTT
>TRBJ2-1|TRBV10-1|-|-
CASSESMVYNEQFF
TGCGCCAGCAGTGAGTCGATGGTATACAATGAGCAGTTCTTC
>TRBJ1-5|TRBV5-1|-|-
CASSLQGAGDQPQHF
TGCGCCAGCAGCTTACAGGGAGCGGGTGATCAGCCCCAGCATTTT
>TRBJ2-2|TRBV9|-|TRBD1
CASSVGGSGQGAGELFF
TGTGCCAGCAGCGTAGGGGGGAGTGGACAGGGGGCCGGGGAGCTGTTTTTT
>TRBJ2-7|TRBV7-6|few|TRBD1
CASSPRTGQAIPYEQYF
TGTGCCAGCAGCCCGCGTACGGGACAGGCAATCCCCTACGAGCAGTACTTC
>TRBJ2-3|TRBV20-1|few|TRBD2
CSAGTSGSGTDTQYF
TGCAGTGCCGGAACTAGCGGGAGCGGCACAGATACGCAGTATTTT
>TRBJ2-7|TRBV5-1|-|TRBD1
CASTDRTGGYEQYF
TGCGCCAGCACCGATAGGACAGGAGGATACGAGCAGTACTTC
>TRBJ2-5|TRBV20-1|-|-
CSAFQSGQETQYF
TGCAGTGCTTTCCAAAGCGGACAAGAGACCCAGTACTTC
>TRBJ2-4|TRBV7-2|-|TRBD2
CASSTLARSAKNIQYF
TGTGCCAGCAGCACACTAGCGAGGTCAGCCAAAAACATTCAGTACTTC
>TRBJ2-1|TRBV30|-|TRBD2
CARSSGGEQFF
TGTGCCCGGTCTAGCGGGGGGGAGCAGTTCTTC
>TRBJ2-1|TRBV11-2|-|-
CASSLLLRGLSSYNEQFF
TGTGCCAGCAGCTTATTACTCAGGGGACTAAGCTCCTACAATGAGCAGTTCTTC
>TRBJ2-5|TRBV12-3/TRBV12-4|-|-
CASSSSEETQYF
TGTGCCAGCAGTTCTAGCGAAGAGACCCAGTACTTC
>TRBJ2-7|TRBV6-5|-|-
CASSSQGLGEQYF
TGTGCCAGCAGTTCCCAGGGGTTGGGGGAGCAGTACTTC
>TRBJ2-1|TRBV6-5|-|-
CASSYRGPTEQFF
TGTGCCAGCAGTTACCGGGGTCCAACTGAGCAGTTCTTC
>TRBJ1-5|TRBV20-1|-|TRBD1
CSGTGPYQPQHF
TGCAGTGGGACAGGGCCCTACCAGCCCCAGCATTTT
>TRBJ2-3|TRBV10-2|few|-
CASIRGLWTSTDTQYF
TGCGCCAGCATTCGAGGACTATGGACTAGCACAGATACGCAGTATTTT
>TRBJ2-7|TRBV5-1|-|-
CASSLEIGRNEQYF
TGCGCCAGCAGCTTGGAAATAGGGAGGAACGAGCAGTACTTC
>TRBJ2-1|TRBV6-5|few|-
CASSYRYEQFF
TGTGCCAGCAGTTATCGGTATGAGCAGTTCTTC
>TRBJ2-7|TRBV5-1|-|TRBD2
CASSTSSGRPPYEQYF
TGCGCCAGCAGTACCTCTAGCGGGAGGCCGCCCTACGAGCAGTACTTC
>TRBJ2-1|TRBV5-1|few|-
CASSFTDREGNEQFF
TGCGCCAGCAGCTTCACCGACAGGGAGGGTAATGAGCAGTTCTTC
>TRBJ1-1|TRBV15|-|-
CATSLSTNTEAFF
TGTGCCACCAGCCTCAGCACAAACACTGAAGCTTTCTTT
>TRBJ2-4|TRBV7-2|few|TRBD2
CASSLMGTTGNIQYF
TGTGCCAGCAGCCTTATGGGGACTACCGGGAACATTCAGTACTTC
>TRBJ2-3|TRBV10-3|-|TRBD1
CAISYDRGTTDTQYF
TGTGCCATCAGTTATGACAGGGGTACCACAGATACGCAGTATTTT
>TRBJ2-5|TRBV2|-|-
CASAKERQETQYF
TGTGCCAGCGCGAAGGAGAGGCAAGAGACCCAGTACTTC
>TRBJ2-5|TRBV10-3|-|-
CAISKTASMETQYF
TGTGCCATCAGTAAGACTGCTAGCATGGAGACCCAGTACTTC
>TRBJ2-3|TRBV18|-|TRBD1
CASSPTTGAVDTQYF
TGTGCCAGCTCTCCAACGACAGGGGCGGTGGATACGCAGTATTTT
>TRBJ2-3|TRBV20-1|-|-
CSASELLPDTQYF
TGCAGTGCTTCCGAATTACTCCCAGATACGCAGTATTTT
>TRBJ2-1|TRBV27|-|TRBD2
CASSLRLGTSGNYYEQFF
TGTGCCAGCAGCTTACGGCTTGGGACTAGCGGGAACTACTATGAGCAGTTCTTC
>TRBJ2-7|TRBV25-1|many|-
CASRMSTVSYEQYF
TGTGCCAGCCGGATGTCGACAGTGTCCTACGAGCAGTACTTC
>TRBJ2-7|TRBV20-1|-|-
CSAMVRNEQYF
TGCAGTGCTATGGTGAGAAACGAGCAGTACTTC
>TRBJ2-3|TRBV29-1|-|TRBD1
CSVERQGKLGTDTQYF
TGCAGCGTTGAGAGACAGGGGAAGCTAGGGACAGATACGCAGTATTTT
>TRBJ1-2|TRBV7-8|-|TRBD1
CASSPGQTVYGYTF
TGTGCCAGCAGCCCGGGACAGACAGTCTATGGCTACACCTTC
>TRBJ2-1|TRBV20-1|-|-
CSAWGGMNNEQFF
TGCAGTGCTTGGGGCGGGATGAACAATGAGCAGTTCTTC
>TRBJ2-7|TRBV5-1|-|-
CASSFREDGYEQYF
TGCGCCAGCAGTTTCAGAGAGGACGGCTACGAGCAGTACTTC
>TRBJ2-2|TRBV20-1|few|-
CSARAPWGAGDVTGELFF
TGCAGTGCTAGAGCTCCCTGGGGGGCGGGAGATGTTACCGGGGAGCTGTTTTTT
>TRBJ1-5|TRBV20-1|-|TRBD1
CSATRDRNQPQHF
TGCAGTGCTACCCGGGACAGAAATCAGCCCCAGCATTTT
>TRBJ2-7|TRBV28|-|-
CASSLPDPRPYEQYF
TGTGCCAGCAGTTTACCAGACCCAAGGCCCTACGAGCAGTACTTC
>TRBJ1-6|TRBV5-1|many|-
CASSFRVGDSPLHF
TGCGCCAGCAGCTTTCGTGTAGGGGATTCACCCCTCCACTTT
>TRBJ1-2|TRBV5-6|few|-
CASSLEGIRYGYTF
TGTGCCAGCAGCTTGGAAGGGATTCGGTATGGCTACACCTTC
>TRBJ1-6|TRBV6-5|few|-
CASSYGGTNSPLHF
TGTGCCAGCAGTTACGGTGGAACTAATTCACCCCTCCACTTT
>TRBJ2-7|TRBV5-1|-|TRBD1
CASSRTGVGYEQYF
TGCGCCAGCAGCAGGACAGGGGTGGGCTACGAGCAGTACTTC
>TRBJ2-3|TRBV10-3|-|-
CAISDPADTQYF
TGTGCCATCAGTGATCCGGCAGATACGCAGTATTTT
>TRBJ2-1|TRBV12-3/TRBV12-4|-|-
CASSFLGSSRIDEQFF
TGTGCCAGCAGTTTCCTCGGGAGTTCAAGGATAGATGAGCAGTTCTTC
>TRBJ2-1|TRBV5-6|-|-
CASTAARYSYNEQFF
TGTGCCAGCACCGCGGCTCGTTACTCCTACAATGAGCAGTTCTTC
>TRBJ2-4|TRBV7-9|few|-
CASSEKNIQYF
TGTGCCAGCAGCGAGAAAAACATTCAGTACTTC
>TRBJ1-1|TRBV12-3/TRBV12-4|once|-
CASSLWGFGGTEAFF
TGTGCCAGCAGTTTGTGGGGGTTCGGTGGCACTGAAGCTTTCTTT